These T cell receptor beta chains were read from a single sample in a study of CD8 T cells in Susac syndrome. TCRdb analysed the immunoSEQ multiplex PCR reads with MiXCR anew, one entry per CDR3 protein. The sample contains hundreds of thousands of distinct CDR3 sequences, 85% of which appear only once. The material sequenced was CD8+ T cells from PBMCs. The source is a human donor with multiple sclerosis. Each CDR3 is given with its conserved first and last residue. The order of the fields is clone size, J gene, V gene, D gene, CDR3 DNA, CDR3 protein. The D gene is left open where the match is weak. The listing skips clone size in some rows; elsewhere it reads once, few, many or a size class.

clone_size: NA; j_call: TRBJ2-6; v_call: TRBV28; d_call: NA; cdr3_nt: TGTGCCAGCAGTTTTATAGGCCCCTCTTGGGCCAACGTCCTGACTTTC; cdr3_aa: CASSFIGPSWANVLTF
clone_size: NA; j_call: TRBJ2-5; v_call: TRBV5-8; d_call: NA; cdr3_nt: TGTGCCAGCAGACCCCGGAGCGGCTGGTACCAAGAGACCCAGTACTTC; cdr3_aa: CASRPRSGWYQETQYF
clone_size: NA; j_call: TRBJ2-3; v_call: TRBV15; d_call: NA; cdr3_nt: TGTGCCACCAGCAGAGATCGGCAGCCTCTGTCAGATACGCAGTATTTT; cdr3_aa: CATSRDRQPLSDTQYF
clone_size: NA; j_call: TRBJ2-1; v_call: TRBV28; d_call: NA; cdr3_nt: TGTGCCAGCAGCCCCGAGGGGAGTTCGGGCAATGAGCAGTTCTTC; cdr3_aa: CASSPEGSSGNEQFF
clone_size: NA; j_call: TRBJ1-2; v_call: TRBV6-6; d_call: NA; cdr3_nt: TGTGCCAGCAGTTTTTCGACGACAGACTATGGCTACACCTTC; cdr3_aa: CASSFSTTDYGYTF
clone_size: NA; j_call: TRBJ1-2; v_call: TRBV29-1; d_call: NA; cdr3_nt: TGCAGCGCTGCCGGGCCAAGGGCCTTTGAGGATGGCTACACCTTC; cdr3_aa: CSAAGPRAFEDGYTF
clone_size: NA; j_call: TRBJ2-1; v_call: TRBV12-3/TRBV12-4; d_call: TRBD1; cdr3_nt: TGTGCCAGCACCTCGACCCGGGACAGGGTAGATGAGCAGTTCTTC; cdr3_aa: CASTSTRDRVDEQFF
clone_size: NA; j_call: TRBJ2-3; v_call: TRBV12-3/TRBV12-4; d_call: NA; cdr3_nt: TGTGCCAGCAGTTTAGTCTTAGCGAGGATCCCAGATACGCAGTATTTT; cdr3_aa: CASSLVLARIPDTQYF
clone_size: NA; j_call: TRBJ1-4; v_call: TRBV13; d_call: TRBD1; cdr3_nt: TGTGCCAGCAGCCAGGACAGGGCGGATGAAAAACTGTTTTTT; cdr3_aa: CASSQDRADEKLFF
clone_size: NA; j_call: TRBJ2-7; v_call: TRBV23-1; d_call: TRBD1; cdr3_nt: TGCGCCAGCAGTGGGACAGGGAACTACGAGCAGTACTTC; cdr3_aa: CASSGTGNYEQYF
clone_size: NA; j_call: TRBJ1-3; v_call: TRBV13; d_call: NA; cdr3_nt: TGTGCCAGCAGCTCCACTAGTCTCCGGAACACCATATATTTT; cdr3_aa: CASSSTSLRNTIYF
clone_size: NA; j_call: TRBJ2-7; v_call: TRBV27; d_call: TRBD1; cdr3_nt: TGTGCCAGCAGTTTATCCGGACAGGGCCCCTACGAGCAGTACTTC; cdr3_aa: CASSLSGQGPYEQYF
clone_size: few; j_call: TRBJ2-5; v_call: TRBV4-1; d_call: NA; cdr3_nt: TGCGCCAGCAGTCGAGGGGGACAAGAGACCCAGTACTTC; cdr3_aa: CASSRGGQETQYF
clone_size: NA; j_call: TRBJ2-5; v_call: TRBV25-1; d_call: NA; cdr3_nt: TGTGCCAGCAGCCGAATTGGAGCAGGGAAAGAGACCCAGTACTTC; cdr3_aa: CASSRIGAGKETQYF
clone_size: NA; j_call: TRBJ2-5; v_call: TRBV7-6; d_call: TRBD1; cdr3_nt: TGTGCCAGCAGCTACGGGACAGGGACCCAAGAGACCCAGTACTTC; cdr3_aa: CASSYGTGTQETQYF
clone_size: few; j_call: TRBJ2-3; v_call: TRBV27; d_call: NA; cdr3_nt: TGTGCCAGCAGTTTAGTCAGTCACACAGATACGCAGTATTTT; cdr3_aa: CASSLVSHTDTQYF
clone_size: NA; j_call: TRBJ2-6; v_call: TRBV30; d_call: NA; cdr3_nt: TGTGCCTGGAGAGCCGTTGGTTTTGAACGGCGCAGAGGGGCCAACGTCCTGACTTTC; cdr3_aa: CAWRAVGFERRRGANVLTF
clone_size: NA; j_call: TRBJ1-2; v_call: TRBV29-1; d_call: NA; cdr3_nt: TGCAGCGTTGAAGATGCCTATATCCCTACATCGAGCTATGGCTACACCTTC; cdr3_aa: CSVEDAYIPTSSYGYTF
clone_size: NA; j_call: TRBJ2-1; v_call: TRBV12-3/TRBV12-4; d_call: NA; cdr3_nt: TGTGCCAGCAGTTCCCCGGGACACCACTACAATGAGCAGTTCTTC; cdr3_aa: CASSSPGHHYNEQFF
clone_size: NA; j_call: TRBJ2-1; v_call: TRBV20-1; d_call: TRBD2; cdr3_nt: TGCAGTGCTAGAGGTGCCCCGGGACTAGCGTACCACAATGAGCAGTTCTTC; cdr3_aa: CSARGAPGLAYHNEQFF
clone_size: NA; j_call: TRBJ1-4; v_call: TRBV11-2; d_call: NA; cdr3_nt: TGTGCCAGCAGCTTAGCTGGGCTTGATGAAAAACTGTTTTTT; cdr3_aa: CASSLAGLDEKLFF
clone_size: NA; j_call: TRBJ2-3; v_call: TRBV30; d_call: TRBD2; cdr3_nt: TGTGCCTGGACTAGCGGGACGGGCACAGATACGCAGTATTTT; cdr3_aa: CAWTSGTGTDTQYF
clone_size: NA; j_call: TRBJ2-7; v_call: TRBV7-2; d_call: NA; cdr3_nt: TGTGCCAGCAGCTTATTTCCCTCCTACGAGCAGTACTTC; cdr3_aa: CASSLFPSYEQYF
clone_size: NA; j_call: TRBJ1-3; v_call: TRBV7-3; d_call: TRBD1; cdr3_nt: TGTGCCAGCAGCGCCGGGACAGGGGCCGGAAACACCATATATTTT; cdr3_aa: CASSAGTGAGNTIYF
clone_size: NA; j_call: TRBJ2-2; v_call: TRBV4-3; d_call: NA; cdr3_nt: TGCGCCAGCAGCCATGGTGGGGCACCACCGTCCAAGAACACCGGGGAGCTGTTTTTT; cdr3_aa: CASSHGGAPPSKNTGELFF
clone_size: NA; j_call: TRBJ2-1; v_call: TRBV5-5; d_call: NA; cdr3_nt: TGTGCCAGCAGCCCAGTCCCCGGGTCGTTGAGATCCAATGAGCAGTTCTTC; cdr3_aa: CASSPVPGSLRSNEQFF
clone_size: NA; j_call: TRBJ2-7; v_call: TRBV11-1; d_call: TRBD2; cdr3_nt: TGTGCCAGCAGCTTAGGCTTGGCTGGTCCTAGCGGGATCCACGAGCAGTACTTC; cdr3_aa: CASSLGLAGPSGIHEQYF
clone_size: few; j_call: TRBJ2-7; v_call: TRBV20-1; d_call: NA; cdr3_nt: TGCAGTGCTACGGACACCGGGTCCGGGTACGAGCAGTACTTC; cdr3_aa: CSATDTGSGYEQYF
clone_size: NA; j_call: TRBJ2-7; v_call: TRBV5-6; d_call: NA; cdr3_nt: TGTGCCAGCACCCCTGGATTCGGGGGTTTCTACGAGCAGTACTTC; cdr3_aa: CASTPGFGGFYEQYF
clone_size: NA; j_call: TRBJ2-1; v_call: TRBV25-1; d_call: TRBD2; cdr3_nt: TGTGCCAGCAGGGAAAGCGGGACCCCCTACAATGAGCAGTTCTTC; cdr3_aa: CASRESGTPYNEQFF
clone_size: NA; j_call: TRBJ2-1; v_call: TRBV27; d_call: NA; cdr3_nt: TGTGCCAGCAGTCAGGATTACAAGGGGGATGAGCAGTTCTTC; cdr3_aa: CASSQDYKGDEQFF
clone_size: NA; j_call: TRBJ1-1; v_call: TRBV28; d_call: TRBD1; cdr3_nt: TGTGCCAGCTTTCGAGGGGGCATGACTGAAGCTTTCTTT; cdr3_aa: CASFRGGMTEAFF
clone_size: NA; j_call: TRBJ2-1; v_call: TRBV12-3/TRBV12-4; d_call: TRBD2; cdr3_nt: TGTGCCAGCAGTCCAGCGCCACCTAGCGGGATGGGCAATGAGCAGTTCTTC; cdr3_aa: CASSPAPPSGMGNEQFF
clone_size: NA; j_call: TRBJ2-3; v_call: TRBV7-9; d_call: NA; cdr3_nt: TGTGCCAGCAGCCCCGGGGCTTCTAGCACAGATACGCAGTATTTT; cdr3_aa: CASSPGASSTDTQYF
clone_size: NA; j_call: TRBJ1-5; v_call: TRBV7-9; d_call: NA; cdr3_nt: TGTGCCAGCAGCTTATGGGGGGAGCTTAATCAGCCCCAGCATTTT; cdr3_aa: CASSLWGELNQPQHF
clone_size: NA; j_call: TRBJ2-7; v_call: TRBV12-5; d_call: TRBD2; cdr3_nt: TGTGCTAGTGGTTTTCCCGGGACTACCAAAAAATACGAGCAGTACTTC; cdr3_aa: CASGFPGTTKKYEQYF
clone_size: NA; j_call: TRBJ2-3; v_call: TRBV25-1; d_call: NA; cdr3_nt: TGTGCCAGCAGTGGCGGGTGGCAATCAGCGACAGATACGCAGTATTTT; cdr3_aa: CASSGGWQSATDTQYF
clone_size: NA; j_call: TRBJ2-5; v_call: TRBV10-3; d_call: NA; cdr3_nt: TGTGCCATGGCAGGCAGCCAAGAGACCCAGTACTTC; cdr3_aa: CAMAGSQETQYF
clone_size: NA; j_call: TRBJ2-5; v_call: TRBV28; d_call: TRBD1; cdr3_nt: TGTGCCAGCAGTCCCAGGGACAGGGGAAGGGAGACCCAGTACTTC; cdr3_aa: CASSPRDRGRETQYF
clone_size: NA; j_call: TRBJ1-2; v_call: TRBV7-9; d_call: NA; cdr3_nt: TGTGCCAGCAGGGGGGGACAAGACTATGGCTACACCTTC; cdr3_aa: CASRGGQDYGYTF
clone_size: NA; j_call: TRBJ2-1; v_call: TRBV30; d_call: TRBD2; cdr3_nt: TGTGCCTGGGGGACTAGTTTGGATGAGCAGTTCTTC; cdr3_aa: CAWGTSLDEQFF
clone_size: NA; j_call: TRBJ2-7; v_call: TRBV14; d_call: NA; cdr3_nt: TGTGCCAGCAGCATGCTACACTCCTACGAGCAGTACTTC; cdr3_aa: CASSMLHSYEQYF
clone_size: NA; j_call: TRBJ2-7; v_call: TRBV21-1; d_call: NA; cdr3_nt: TGTGCCAGCAGCTTCTTAACCGGACTCGCGTCCTACGAGCAGTACTTC; cdr3_aa: CASSFLTGLASYEQYF
clone_size: NA; j_call: TRBJ1-1; v_call: TRBV14; d_call: NA; cdr3_nt: TGTGCCAGCAGCCCCTCGTCGGGGAAACTGAACACTGAAGCTTTCTTT; cdr3_aa: CASSPSSGKLNTEAFF
clone_size: NA; j_call: TRBJ2-1; v_call: TRBV27; d_call: NA; cdr3_nt: TGTGCCAGCAGTAGTATACCGGGCAGCAATGAGCAGTTCTTC; cdr3_aa: CASSSIPGSNEQFF
clone_size: few; j_call: TRBJ2-7; v_call: TRBV20-1; d_call: TRBD1; cdr3_nt: TGCAGTGCTAGACCATTACGGCCGGGACAGATCTACGAGCAGTACTTC; cdr3_aa: CSARPLRPGQIYEQYF
clone_size: NA; j_call: TRBJ2-2; v_call: TRBV20-1; d_call: TRBD2; cdr3_nt: TGCAGTGCTAGATCTCTAGCGGGAGGTCCCGGGGAGCTGTTTTTT; cdr3_aa: CSARSLAGGPGELFF
clone_size: NA; j_call: TRBJ1-2; v_call: TRBV6-5; d_call: NA; cdr3_nt: TGTGCCAGCAGTTACTCGCCACAGGGTGGCTACACCTTC; cdr3_aa: CASSYSPQGGYTF
clone_size: NA; j_call: TRBJ2-1; v_call: TRBV2; d_call: NA; cdr3_nt: TGTGCCAGCAGTGACTCGGCGACTAGCTCCTACAATGAGCAGTTCTTC; cdr3_aa: CASSDSATSSYNEQFF
clone_size: once; j_call: TRBJ2-1; v_call: TRBV6-5; d_call: NA; cdr3_nt: TGTGCCAGCAGTTACTCGGGGGGAGCGGAGCAGTTCTTC; cdr3_aa: CASSYSGGAEQFF
clone_size: NA; j_call: TRBJ1-2; v_call: TRBV11-2; d_call: TRBD1; cdr3_nt: TGTGCCAGCAGCTCCGGGACAGGGGGGGAAGTTCACTATGGCTACACCTTC; cdr3_aa: CASSSGTGGEVHYGYTF